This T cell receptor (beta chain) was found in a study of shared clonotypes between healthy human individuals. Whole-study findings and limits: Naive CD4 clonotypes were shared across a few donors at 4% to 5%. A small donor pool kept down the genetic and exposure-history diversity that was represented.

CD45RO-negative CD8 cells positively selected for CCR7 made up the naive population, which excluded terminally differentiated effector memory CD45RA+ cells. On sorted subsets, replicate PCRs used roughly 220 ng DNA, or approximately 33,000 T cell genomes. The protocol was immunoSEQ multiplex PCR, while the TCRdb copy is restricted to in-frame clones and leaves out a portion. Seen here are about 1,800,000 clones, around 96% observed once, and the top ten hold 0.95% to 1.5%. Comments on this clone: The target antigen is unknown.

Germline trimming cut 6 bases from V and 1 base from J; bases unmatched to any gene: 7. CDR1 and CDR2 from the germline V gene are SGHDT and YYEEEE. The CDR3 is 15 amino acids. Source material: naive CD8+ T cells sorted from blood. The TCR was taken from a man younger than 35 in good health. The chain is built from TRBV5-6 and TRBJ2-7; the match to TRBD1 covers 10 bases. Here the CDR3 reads CASTFWDRGSYEQYF. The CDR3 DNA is TGTGCCAGCACCTTTTGGGACAGGGGTTCCTACGAGCAGTACTTC.